What follows are 14 T cell receptor beta chains derived from one specimen sequenced in a study of CD8 T cells in Susac syndrome. With random hexamers, reverse transcription was performed on about 0.5 to 1 ug of RNA. TCRdb redid the calling of the immunoSEQ multiplex PCR reads with MiXCR, one entry per CDR3 protein. Of hundreds of thousands of distinct CDR3 sequences in the sample, 93% were seen once. The source material was CD4+ T cells from PBMCs. All receptors come from a human donor with multiple sclerosis.

J is TRBJ2-1 and V is TRBV10-3, with 7 bases matching TRBD1. V lost 5 bases, J lost 5 bases, and 6 bases stayed unmatched. There are 14 residues in the CDR3. Germline assignment: CDR1 ENHRY and CDR2 SYGVKD. This chain's CDR3 is CAISPEGANNEQFF. CDR3 DNA sequence: TGTGCCATCAGTCCCGAGGGGGCTAACAATGAGCAGTTCTTC.

This clonotype is a singleton in its sample. The V gene is TRBV2, the J gene TRBJ2-7; D unresolved. Trimming left V 6 bases short and J 4 bases short, with 10 bases between. The CDR3 loop spans 12 amino acids. From germline, CDR1 is SNHLY and CDR2 FYNNEI. Written as DNA, the CDR3 is TGTGCCAGCAGCAAACAGCAGTACGAGCAGTACGTC. As protein: CASSKQQYEQYV.

V gene TRBV20-1 combines with J gene TRBJ2-5, with 10 bases matching TRBD2. Germline lookup yields CDR1 DFQATT and CDR2 SNEGSKA (reference sequence). With V trimmed by 0 bases and J by 5 bases, 9 bases remained unmatched. The CDR3 is made up of 16 amino acids. Here the CDR3 DNA reads TGCAGTGCTAGAGATCTGTCTAGCGGGAGCGGGGAGACCCAGTACTTC. Its translation is CSARDLSSGSGETQYF.

The gene calls are TRBV28 and TRBJ2-4, with D tentatively TRBD1 (5 bases). The germline CDR1 and CDR2 sequences are MDHEN and SYDVKM. The ends were cut back, 3 bases at V and 2 bases at J, with 14 bases in the middle. The CDR3 sequence is 16 residues long. In DNA, the CDR3 is TGTGCCAGCAGTTTCGGAACAGGCGGAACCAAAAACATTCAGTACTTC. Its translation is CASSFGTGGTKNIQYF.

The CDR3 loop is CSARKLNTLTGELFF. The CDR3 coding sequence is TGCAGTGCTAGAAAACTCAACACTCTGACCGGGGAGCTGTTTTTT. This chain links TRBV20-1 with TRBJ2-2; D not resolved. This CDR3 is 15 amino acids long. Per the germline V gene, CDR1 is DFQATT and CDR2 is SNEGSKA (reference sequence). V was trimmed by 2 bases and J by 5 bases, leaving 15 bases between them.

The genes are TRBV10-3 and TRBJ2-1, with TRBD2 matching 12 bases. The germline V gene has CDR1 ENHRY and CDR2 SYGVKD. Unmatched junction bases numbered 5, after V lost 5 bases and J lost 0 bases. This CDR3 region has 17 residues. CDR3 bases: TGTGCCATCAGTAAGGGACTAGCGGGCCGCTCCTACAATGAGCAGTTCTTC. Amino acid sequence: CAISKGLAGRSYNEQFF.

The rearrangement uses TRBV28 and TRBJ1-1, with 9 nucleotides matching TRBD1. From germline, CDR1 is MDHEN and CDR2 SYDVKM. The CDR3 has 15 amino acids. The ends lost 6 bases at V and 2 bases at J; junction bases unmatched: 7. CDR3 nucleotide sequence: TGTGCCAGCAGCCGGGACAGGGAGGAAAACACTGAAGCTTTCTTT. This translates into CASSRDREENTEAFF. Full variable domain (missing parts from reference TRBV28 and TRBJ1-1): DVKVTQSSRYLVKRTGEKVFLECVQDMDHENMFWYRQDPGLGLRLIYFSYDVKMKEKGDIPEGYSVSREKKERFSLILESASTNQTSMYLCASSRDREENTEAFFGQGTRLTVV.

V usage is TRBV6-1 and J usage is TRBJ2-2, with a weak D call TRBD2 (6 bases). V was pared by 5 bases and J by 2 bases, with 15 bases between. The CDR3 has 16 amino acids. Germline assignment: CDR1 MNHNS and CDR2 SASEGT. CDR3: CASSPLPGLNTGELFF. The CDR3 DNA reads TGTGCCAGCAGTCCTCTTCCGGGACTCAACACCGGGGAGCTGTTTTTT.

Here the CDR3 DNA reads TGTGCCAGCAGCGAAGAGACCGGGACAGCTGGAAACACCATATATTTT. Its translation is CASSEETGTAGNTIYF. This chain links TRBV9 with TRBJ1-3; 7 positions agree with TRBD1. V was clipped by 3 bases and J by 2 bases; unmatched bases: 8. Germline V gene lookup returns CDR1 SGDLS and CDR2 YYNGEE. The CDR3 has 16 amino acids.

The chain joins TRBV27 to TRBJ1-2; weak D call: TRBD1 (5 bases). V lost 5 bases to trimming and J lost 0 bases, with 13 bases between them. The germline CDR1 and CDR2 sequences are MNHEY and SMNVEV (reference sequence). CDR3 length: 15 amino acids. CDR3 in DNA: TGTGCCAGCAGTCCAGACAGATTGTCTAACTATGGCTACACCTTC. Protein sequence: CASSPDRLSNYGYTF.

V and J are TRBV3-1 and TRBJ1-6, with no clear D. Trimming took off 6 bases at V and 8 bases at J, with 11 bases between the two ends. CDR1 and CDR2 from the germline V gene are LGHDT and YNNKEL (reference sequence). The CDR3 runs 13 residues. CDR3 DNA sequence: TGTGCCAGCAGTTCACAGATGGATTCACCCCTCCACTTT. Translated, it gives CASSSQMDSPLHF.

The chain is built from TRBV6-5 and TRBJ2-2; D unresolved. The CDR3 runs to 12 residues. V was shortened by 7 bases and J by 5 bases, with 8 bases between the two germline ends. Germline V CDR1 and CDR2: MNHEY, SVGAGI. The CDR3 loop is CASKPLTGELFF. The CDR3 region has the DNA TGTGCCAGCAAACCGCTGACCGGGGAGCTGTTTTTT.

The rearrangement links TRBV5-1 to TRBJ1-1; D ambiguous. The CDR3 length is 17 residues. Germline CDR1 and CDR2: SGHRS and YFSETQ. V lost 0 bases to trimming and J lost 4 bases, with 19 bases between them. DNA of the CDR3: TGCGCCAGCAGCTTGGCCGGGGTGCGGGGTATGAGCACTGAAGCTTTCTTT. It encodes CASSLAGVRGMSTEAFF.

V and J are TRBV6-6 and TRBJ2-3; no clear D. The CDR3 spans 13 residues. The germline V gene has CDR1 MNHNY and CDR2 SVGAGI (reference sequence). With 0 bases removed from V and 6 bases from J, the gap between germline ends came to 7 bases. This chain's CDR3 is CASSYSGWDTQYF. CDR3 sequence (DNA): TGTGCCAGCAGTTACTCGGGATGGGATACGCAGTATTTT.